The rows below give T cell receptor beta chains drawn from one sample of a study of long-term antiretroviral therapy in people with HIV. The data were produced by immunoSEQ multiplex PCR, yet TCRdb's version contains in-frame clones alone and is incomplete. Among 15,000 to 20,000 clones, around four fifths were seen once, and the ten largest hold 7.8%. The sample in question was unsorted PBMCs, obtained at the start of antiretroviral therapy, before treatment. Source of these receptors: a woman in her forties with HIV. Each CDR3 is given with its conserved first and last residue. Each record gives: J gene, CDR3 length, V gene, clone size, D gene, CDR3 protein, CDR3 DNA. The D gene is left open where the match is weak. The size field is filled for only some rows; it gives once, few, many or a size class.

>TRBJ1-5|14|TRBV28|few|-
CASSLAGVNQPQHF
TGTGCCAGCAGTTTAGCAGGGGTCAATCAGCCCCAGCATTTT
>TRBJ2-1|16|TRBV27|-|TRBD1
CASSPLGTGSKNEQFF
TGTGCCAGCAGCCCCCTCGGGACAGGGAGTAAGAATGAGCAGTTCTTC
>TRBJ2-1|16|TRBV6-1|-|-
CASSEGGGRSYNEQFF
TGTGCCAGCAGTGAGGGGGGCGGGAGAAGTTACAATGAGCAGTTCTTC
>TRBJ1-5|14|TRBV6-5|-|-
CAVGAEGFNQPQHF
TGTGCCGTTGGGGCCGAAGGGTTCAATCAGCCCCAGCATTTT
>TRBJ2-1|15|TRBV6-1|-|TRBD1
CASSLDRELHREQFF
TGTGCCAGCAGTTTGGACAGGGAGCTGCACCGTGAGCAGTTCTTC
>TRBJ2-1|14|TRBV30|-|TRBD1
CAWRRDRLGGEQFF
TGTGCCTGGAGACGGGACAGGCTTGGGGGTGAGCAGTTCTTC
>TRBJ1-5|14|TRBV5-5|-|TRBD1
CASSTNDRAQPQHF
TGTGCCAGCAGCACAAACGACAGGGCGCAGCCCCAGCATTTT
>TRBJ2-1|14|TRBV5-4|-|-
CASGRGGADNEQFF
TGTGCCTCCGGTAGGGGGGGGGCCGACAATGAGCAGTTCTTC
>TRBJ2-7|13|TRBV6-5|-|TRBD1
CASSLDRDYEQYF
TGTGCCAGCAGCCTCGACAGGGACTACGAGCAGTACTTC
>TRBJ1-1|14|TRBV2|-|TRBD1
CASSGTGGATEAFF
TGTGCCAGCAGCGGGACAGGGGGAGCCACTGAAGCTTTCTTT
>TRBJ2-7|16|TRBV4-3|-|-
CASSQEATALSYEQYF
TGCGCCAGCAGCCAAGAGGCGACAGCACTATCCTACGAGCAGTACTTC
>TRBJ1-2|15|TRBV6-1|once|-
CASSSGTLTGYGYTF
TGTGCCAGCAGTTCCGGGACGTTGACGGGCTATGGCTACACCTTC
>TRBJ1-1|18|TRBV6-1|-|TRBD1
CASSAGTGEFGRNTEAFF
TGTGCCAGCAGTGCGGGGACAGGGGAATTTGGTAGGAACACTGAAGCTTTCTTT